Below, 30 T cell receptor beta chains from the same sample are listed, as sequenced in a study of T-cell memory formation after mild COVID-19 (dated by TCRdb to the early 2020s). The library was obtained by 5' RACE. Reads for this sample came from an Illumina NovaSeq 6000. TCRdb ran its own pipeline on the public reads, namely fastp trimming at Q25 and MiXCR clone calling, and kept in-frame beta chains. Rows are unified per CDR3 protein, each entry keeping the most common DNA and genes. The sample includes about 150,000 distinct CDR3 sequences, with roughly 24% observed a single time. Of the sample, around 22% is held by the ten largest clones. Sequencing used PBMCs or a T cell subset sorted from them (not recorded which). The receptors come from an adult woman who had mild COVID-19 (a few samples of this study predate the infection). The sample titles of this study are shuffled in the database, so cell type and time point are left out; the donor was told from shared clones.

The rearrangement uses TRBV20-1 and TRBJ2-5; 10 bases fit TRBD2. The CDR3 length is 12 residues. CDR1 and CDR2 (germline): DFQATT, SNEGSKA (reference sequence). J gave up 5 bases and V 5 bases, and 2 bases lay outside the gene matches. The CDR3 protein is CSAQGLAETQYF. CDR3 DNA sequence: TGCAGTGCTCAGGGACTAGCGGAGACCCAGTACTTC.

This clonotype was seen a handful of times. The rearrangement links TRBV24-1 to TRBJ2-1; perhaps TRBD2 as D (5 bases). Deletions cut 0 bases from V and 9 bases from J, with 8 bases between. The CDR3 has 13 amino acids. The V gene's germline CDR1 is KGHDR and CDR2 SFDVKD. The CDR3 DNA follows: TGTGCCACCAGTGATTTGCGGGGAACTGAGCAGTTCTTC. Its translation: CATSDLRGTEQFF.

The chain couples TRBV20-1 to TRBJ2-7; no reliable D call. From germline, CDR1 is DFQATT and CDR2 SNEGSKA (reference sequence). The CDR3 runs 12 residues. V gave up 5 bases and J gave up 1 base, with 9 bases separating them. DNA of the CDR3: TGCAGTGCTCCCACGGTTTCCTACGAGCAGTACTTC. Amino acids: CSAPTVSYEQYF.

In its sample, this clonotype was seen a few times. CDR3 bases: TGCGCCAGCAGCCAAGTACTCCTTAAGGAAGGCTACACCTTC. The encoded protein is CASSQVLLKEGYTF. This sequence joins TRBV4-1 and TRBJ1-2; D uncertain. The V gene lost 1 base and the J gene lost 8 bases, with 14 bases spanning the gap. The V gene's germline CDR1 is MGHRA and CDR2 YSYEKL. The CDR3 length is 14 residues.

Here the CDR3 reads CASSQVGPASLRYGYTF. The CDR3 DNA reads TGTGCCAGCAGCCAAGTTGGACCCGCCTCCCTTAGATATGGCTACACCTTC. The chain carries TRBV4-2 and TRBJ1-2, with D hard to call. Between the trimmed V and J ends, which lost 1 base and 5 bases, there was a span of 20 bases. From germline, CDR1 is LGHNA and CDR2 YNFKEQ. CDR3 length: 17 amino acids.

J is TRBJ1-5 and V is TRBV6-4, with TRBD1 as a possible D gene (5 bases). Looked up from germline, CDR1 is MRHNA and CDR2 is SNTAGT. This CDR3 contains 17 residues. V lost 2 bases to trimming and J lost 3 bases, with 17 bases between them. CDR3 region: CASSDIHDRGDNQPQHF. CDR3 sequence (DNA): TGTGCCAGCAGTGACATCCATGACAGAGGGGACAATCAGCCCCAGCATTTT.

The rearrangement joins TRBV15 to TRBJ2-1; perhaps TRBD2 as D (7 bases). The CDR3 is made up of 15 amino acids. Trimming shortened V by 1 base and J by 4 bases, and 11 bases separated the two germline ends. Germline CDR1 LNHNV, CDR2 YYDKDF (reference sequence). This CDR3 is CATSRVRGGYNEQFF. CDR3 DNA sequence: TGTGCCACCAGCAGAGTTAGGGGGGGTTACAATGAGCAGTTCTTC. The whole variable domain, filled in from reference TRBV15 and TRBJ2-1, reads DAMVIQNPRYQVTQFGKPVTLSCSQTLNHNVMYWYQQKSSQAPKLLFHYYDKDFNNEADTPDNFQSRRPNTSFCFLDIRSPGLGDTAMYLCATSRVRGGYNEQFFGPGTRLTVL.

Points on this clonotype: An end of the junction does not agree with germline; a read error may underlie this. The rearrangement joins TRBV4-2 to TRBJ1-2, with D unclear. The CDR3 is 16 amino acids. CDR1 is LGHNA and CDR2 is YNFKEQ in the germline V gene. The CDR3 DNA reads TGTGCCAGCAGCCAAATCCAAGGCAGGCCCGACTATGACTACACCTTC. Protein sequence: CASSQIQGRPDYDYTF.

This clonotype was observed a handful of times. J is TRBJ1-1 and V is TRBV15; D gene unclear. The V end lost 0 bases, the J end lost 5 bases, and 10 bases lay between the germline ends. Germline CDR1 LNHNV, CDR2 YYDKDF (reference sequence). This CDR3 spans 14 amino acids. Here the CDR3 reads CATSREREGTEAFF. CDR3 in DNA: TGTGCCACCAGCAGAGAGAGGGAAGGAACTGAAGCTTTCTTT.

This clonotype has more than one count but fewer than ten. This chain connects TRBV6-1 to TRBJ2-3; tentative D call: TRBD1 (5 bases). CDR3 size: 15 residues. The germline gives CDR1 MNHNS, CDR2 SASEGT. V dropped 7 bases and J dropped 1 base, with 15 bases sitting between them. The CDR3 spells CASTEVGQRTDTQYF. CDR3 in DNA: TGTGCCAGCACGGAAGTTGGACAACGCACAGATACGCAGTATTTT.

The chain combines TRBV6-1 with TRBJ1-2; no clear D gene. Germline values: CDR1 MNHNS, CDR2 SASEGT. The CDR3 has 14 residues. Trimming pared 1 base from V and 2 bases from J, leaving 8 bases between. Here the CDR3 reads CASSEDQMNYGYTF. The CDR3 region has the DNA TGTGCCAGCAGTGAAGACCAGATGAACTATGGCTACACCTTC.

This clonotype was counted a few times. The CDR3 region has the DNA TGTGCCAGCAGTCGCGCAGGGCGATCAGGAGCTTTCTTT. This translates into CASSRAGRSGAFF. The genes are TRBV12-3 or TRBV12-4 and TRBJ1-1, with D perhaps matching TRBD1 (5 bases). Trimming left V 5 bases short and J 10 bases short, with 17 bases between. CDR3 length: 13 residues.

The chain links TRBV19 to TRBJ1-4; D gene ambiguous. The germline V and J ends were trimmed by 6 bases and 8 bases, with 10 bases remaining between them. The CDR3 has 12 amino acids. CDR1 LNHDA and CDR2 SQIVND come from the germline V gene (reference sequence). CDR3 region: CASRREEEKLFF. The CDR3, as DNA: TGTGCCAGTAGACGGGAGGAGGAAAAACTGTTTTTT. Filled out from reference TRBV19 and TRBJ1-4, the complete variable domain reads DGGITQSPKYLFRKEGQNVTLSCEQNLNHDAMYWYRQDPGQGLRLIYYSQIVNDFQKGDIAEGYSVSREKKESFPLTVTSAQKNPTAFYLCASRREEEKLFFGSGTQLSVL.

The CDR3 DNA reads TGTGCCATCAGTGAGTCGACGGTGACAGGGGTGAATACGCAGTATTTT. Protein sequence: CAISESTVTGVNTQYF. The chain is built from TRBV10-3 and TRBJ2-3; 8 bases line up with TRBD1. V was pared by 0 bases and J by 7 bases, with 9 bases of the junction left unmatched. CDR3 size: 16 residues. Germline assignment: CDR1 ENHRY and CDR2 SYGVKD.

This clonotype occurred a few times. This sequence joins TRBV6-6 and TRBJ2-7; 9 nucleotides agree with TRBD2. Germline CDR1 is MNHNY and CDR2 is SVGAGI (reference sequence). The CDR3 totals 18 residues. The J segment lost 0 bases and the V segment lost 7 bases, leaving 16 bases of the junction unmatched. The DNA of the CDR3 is TGTGCCAGCACCCCGACCGGGACTAGCCCCAAAAGCTCCTACGAGCAGTACTTC. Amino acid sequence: CASTPTGTSPKSSYEQYF.

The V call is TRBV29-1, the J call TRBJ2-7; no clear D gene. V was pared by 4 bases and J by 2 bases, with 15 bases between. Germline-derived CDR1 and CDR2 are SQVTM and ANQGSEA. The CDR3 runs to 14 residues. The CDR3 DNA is TGCAGCGTTGCAGTCGATGTCAGACCCTACGAGCAGTACTTC. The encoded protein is CSVAVDVRPYEQYF.

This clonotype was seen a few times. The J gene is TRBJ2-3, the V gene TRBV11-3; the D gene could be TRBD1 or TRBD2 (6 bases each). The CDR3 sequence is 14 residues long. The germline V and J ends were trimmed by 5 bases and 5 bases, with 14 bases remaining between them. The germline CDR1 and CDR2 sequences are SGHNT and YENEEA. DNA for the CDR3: TGTGCCAGCAGCCGACTCGGGGGCAGAGATACGCAGTATTTT. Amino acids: CASSRLGGRDTQYF.

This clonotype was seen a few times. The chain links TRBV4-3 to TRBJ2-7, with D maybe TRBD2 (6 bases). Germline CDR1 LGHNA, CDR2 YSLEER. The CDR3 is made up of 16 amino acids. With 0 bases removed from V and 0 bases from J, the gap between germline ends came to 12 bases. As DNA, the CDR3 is TGCGCCAGCAGCCAAGATTGGGGCGGGACCTCCTACGAGCAGTACTTC. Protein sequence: CASSQDWGGTSYEQYF.

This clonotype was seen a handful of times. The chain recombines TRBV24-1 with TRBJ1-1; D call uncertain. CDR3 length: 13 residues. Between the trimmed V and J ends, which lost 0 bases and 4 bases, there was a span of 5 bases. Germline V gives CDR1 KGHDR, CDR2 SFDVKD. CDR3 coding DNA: TGTGCCACCAGTGATTTGTCCTTCACTGAAGCTTTCTTT. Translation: CATSDLSFTEAFF.

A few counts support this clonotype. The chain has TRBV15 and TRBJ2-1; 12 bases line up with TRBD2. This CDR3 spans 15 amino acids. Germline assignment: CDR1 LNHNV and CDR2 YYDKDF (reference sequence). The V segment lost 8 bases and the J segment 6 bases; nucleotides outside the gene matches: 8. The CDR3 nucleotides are TGTGCCACCTCTTCTAGCGGGAGGGCCCCCAATGAGCAGTTCTTC. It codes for CATSSSGRAPNEQFF.

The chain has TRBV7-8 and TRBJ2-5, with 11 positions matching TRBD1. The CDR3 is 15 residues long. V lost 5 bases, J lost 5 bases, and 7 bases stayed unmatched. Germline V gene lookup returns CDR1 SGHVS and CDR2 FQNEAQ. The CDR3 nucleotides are TGTGCCAGCAGCGTCGGGGACAGGGGGTTGGAGACCCAGTACTTC. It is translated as CASSVGDRGLETQYF.

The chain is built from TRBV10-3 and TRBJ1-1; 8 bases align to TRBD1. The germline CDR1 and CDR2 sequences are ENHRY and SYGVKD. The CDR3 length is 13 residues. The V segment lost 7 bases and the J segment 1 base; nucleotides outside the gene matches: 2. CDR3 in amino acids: CAIKGQENTEAFF. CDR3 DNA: TGTGCCATCAAGGGACAGGAGAACACTGAAGCTTTCTTT.

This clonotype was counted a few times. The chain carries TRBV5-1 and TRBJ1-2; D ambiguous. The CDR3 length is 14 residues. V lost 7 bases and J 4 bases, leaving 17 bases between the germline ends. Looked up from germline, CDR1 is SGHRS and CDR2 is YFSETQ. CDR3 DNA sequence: TGCGCCAGCGCCGACGTTGGATCCTCCTATGGCTACACCTTC. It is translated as CASADVGSSYGYTF.

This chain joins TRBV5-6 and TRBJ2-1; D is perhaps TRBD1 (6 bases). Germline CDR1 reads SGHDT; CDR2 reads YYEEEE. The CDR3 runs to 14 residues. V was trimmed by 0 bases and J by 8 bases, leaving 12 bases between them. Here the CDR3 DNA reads TGTGCCAGCAGCTTGGGGGCCACAGGGTATGAGCAGTTCTTC. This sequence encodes CASSLGATGYEQFF.

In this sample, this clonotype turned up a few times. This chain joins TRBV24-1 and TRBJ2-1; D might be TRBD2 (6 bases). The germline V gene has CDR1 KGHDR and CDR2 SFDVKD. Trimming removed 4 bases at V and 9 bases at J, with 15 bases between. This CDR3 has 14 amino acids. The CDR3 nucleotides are TGTGCCACCAGTGACTTGAGCGGGCACGGTGAGCAGTTCTTC. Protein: CATSDLSGHGEQFF.

The CDR3 DNA reads as TGTGCCAGCAGCTTAGCGATGGAGACCTTTGGCTATGGCTACACCTTC. Residues: CASSLAMETFGYGYTF. The J gene is TRBJ1-2, the V gene TRBV7-9; D is undetermined. Trimming cost V 0 bases and J 4 bases, with 15 bases left between them. CDR1 SEHNR and CDR2 FQNEAQ come from the germline V gene (reference sequence). This CDR3 comprises 16 residues. Full variable domain (missing parts from reference TRBV7-9 and TRBJ1-2): DTGVSQNPRHKITKRGQNVTFRCDPISEHNRLYWYRQTLGQGPEFLTYFQNEAQLEKSRLLSDRFSAERPKGSFSTLEIQRTEQGDSAMYLCASSLAMETFGYGYTFGSGTRLTVV.

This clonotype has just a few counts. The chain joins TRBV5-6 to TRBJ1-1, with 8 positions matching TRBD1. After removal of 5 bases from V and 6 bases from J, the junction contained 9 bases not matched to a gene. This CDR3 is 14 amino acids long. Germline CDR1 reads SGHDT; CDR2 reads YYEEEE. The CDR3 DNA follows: TGTGCCAGCAGTTTCGGACAGGGCGTCTCTGAAGCTTTCTTT. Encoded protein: CASSFGQGVSEAFF. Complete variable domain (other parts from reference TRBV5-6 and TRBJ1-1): DAGVTQSPTHLIKTRGQQVTLRCSPKSGHDTVSWYQQALGQGPQFIFQYYEEEERQRGNFPDRFSGHQFPNYSSELNVNALLLGDSALYLCASSFGQGVSEAFFGQGTRLTVV.

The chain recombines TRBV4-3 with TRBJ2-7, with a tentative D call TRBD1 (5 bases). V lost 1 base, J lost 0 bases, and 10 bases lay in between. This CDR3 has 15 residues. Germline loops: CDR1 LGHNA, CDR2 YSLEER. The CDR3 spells CASSQVSGNSYEQYF. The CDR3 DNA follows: TGCGCCAGCAGCCAAGTTTCAGGGAACTCCTACGAGCAGTACTTC.

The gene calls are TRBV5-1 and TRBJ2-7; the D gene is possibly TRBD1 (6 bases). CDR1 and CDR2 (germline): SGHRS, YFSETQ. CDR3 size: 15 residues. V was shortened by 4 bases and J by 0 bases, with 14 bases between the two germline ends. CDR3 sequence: CASSPGTTPSYEQYF. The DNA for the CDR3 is TGCGCCAGCAGCCCTGGGACAACTCCCTCCTACGAGCAGTACTTC. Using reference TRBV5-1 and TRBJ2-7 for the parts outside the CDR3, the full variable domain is KAGVTQTPRYLIKTRGQQVTLSCSPISGHRSVSWYQQTPGQGLQFLFEYFSETQRNKGNFPGRFSGRQFSNSRSEMNVSTLELGDSALYLCASSPGTTPSYEQYFGPGTRLTVT.

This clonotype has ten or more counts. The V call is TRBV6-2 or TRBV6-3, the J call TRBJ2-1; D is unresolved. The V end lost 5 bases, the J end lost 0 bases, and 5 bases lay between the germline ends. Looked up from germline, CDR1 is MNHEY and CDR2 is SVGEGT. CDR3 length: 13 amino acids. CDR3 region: CASSLDSYNEQFF. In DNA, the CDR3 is TGTGCCAGCAGTCTGGACTCCTACAATGAGCAGTTCTTC.